What follows are 27 T cell receptor beta chains derived from one specimen sequenced in a study of T cell responses to AZD1222 COVID-19 vaccine. The assay was immunoSEQ multiplex PCR, and TCRdb's table has in-frame clones only and misses some. There are 90,000 to 120,000 clones in the sample; around 90% occur only once, and around 4.5% lies in the top ten. Specimen: peripheral blood, collected on day 0 of AZD1222 vaccination. Source of these receptors: an adult in good health.

This clone was seen more than once but under ten times. The CDR3 coding sequence is TGTGCCAGCAGTCTCTCCGGGACAGGTTTCACCTACGAGCAGTACTTC. Its protein is CASSLSGTGFTYEQYF. This chain connects TRBV2 to TRBJ2-7, with 8 bases matching TRBD1. The CDR3 is made up of 16 amino acids. V gave up 5 bases and J gave up 2 bases; unmatched junction bases: 11. The V gene's germline CDR1 is SNHLY and CDR2 FYNNEI.

The chain couples TRBV7-2 to TRBJ1-4, with TRBD1 matching over 9 bases. CDR1 is SGHTA, CDR2 FQGNSA, per germline. The CDR3 sequence is 16 residues long. V lost 5 bases to trimming and J lost 8 bases; unmatched junction nucleotides: 12. The CDR3 sequence is CASSPPGTGSREKLFF. CDR3 bases: TGTGCCAGCAGCCCCCCCGGGACAGGGAGCAGGGAAAAACTGTTTTTT.

The chain couples TRBV12-5 to TRBJ2-2, with D perhaps matching TRBD1 (7 bases). The V end was cut by 9 bases, the J end by 2 bases, with 16 bases between. This CDR3 region has 15 residues. Germline CDR1 LGHNT, CDR2 FRNRAP. The CDR3 sequence is CASAAGGLNTGELFF. The CDR3 DNA follows: TGTGCTAGCGCCGCAGGGGGACTTAACACCGGGGAGCTGTTTTTT.

This clone was counted a single time. The chain carries TRBV6-5 and TRBJ2-1; D not resolved. Trimming left V 8 bases short and J 2 bases short, with 16 bases between. Germline V gene data show CDR1 as MNHEY and CDR2 as SVGAGI. This CDR3 comprises 15 residues. The CDR3 DNA reads TGTGCCAGCCGACCGTCGATATCTCCCTACAATGAGCAGTTCTTC. Amino acids: CASRPSISPYNEQFF.

V is TRBV28 and J is TRBJ2-4; tentatively, D is TRBD1 (6 bases). The CDR3 totals 13 residues. Trimming pared 8 bases from V and 7 bases from J, leaving 15 bases between. CDR1 and CDR2 from the germline V gene are MDHEN and SYDVKM. The chain's CDR3 is CASHGLRGNIQYF. CDR3 nucleotide sequence: TGTGCCAGCCACGGCTTAAGGGGGAACATTCAGTACTTC.

This clone showed up just once. The chain recombines TRBV28 with TRBJ1-5; D not resolved. CDR1 and CDR2 from the germline V gene are MDHEN and SYDVKM. The CDR3 is 13 residues long. Trimming took 0 bases from V and 2 from J, leaving 2 bases between them. CDR3 region: CASSLWGNQPQHF. For the CDR3, the DNA is TGTGCCAGCAGTTTATGGGGCAATCAGCCCCAGCATTTT.

The chain links TRBV9 to TRBJ2-2, with D possibly TRBD1 on 5 matching bases. Per germline, CDR1 SGDLS and CDR2 YYNGEE. The ends were cut back, 3 bases at V and 3 bases at J, with 18 bases in the middle. The CDR3 runs 17 residues. CDR3 DNA: TGTGCCAGCAGCGCCCCTCAGGGAACCGCCGACACCGGGGAGCTGTTTTTT. Its protein is CASSAPQGTADTGELFF. Complete variable domain (other parts from reference TRBV9 and TRBJ2-2): DSGVTQTPKHLITATGQRVTLRCSPRSGDLSVYWYQQSLDQGLQFLIQYYNGEERAKGNILERFSAQQFPDLHSELNLSSLELGDSALYFCASSAPQGTADTGELFFGEGSRLTVL.

This clone turned up a few times. The rearrangement links TRBV7-8 to TRBJ1-1, with 8 bases identical to TRBD1. V was pared by 4 bases and J by 10 bases, with 20 bases of the junction left unmatched. The CDR3 extends over 17 amino acids. Germline CDR1 and CDR2: SGHVS and FQNEAQ. DNA of the CDR3: TGTGCCAGCAGCTCAACCGGAACCGGGACAGGTAGTGAAGGAGCTTTCTTT. Translating gives CASSSTGTGTGSEGAFF.

The chain couples TRBV4-3 to TRBJ1-5, with D perhaps TRBD1 (5 bases). The CDR3 has 15 amino acids. Between the trimmed V and J ends, which lost 0 bases and 6 bases, there was a span of 12 bases. Per germline, CDR1 LGHNA and CDR2 YSLEER. The CDR3 region is CASSQDGGKGQPQHF. In DNA, the CDR3 is TGCGCCAGCAGCCAAGATGGGGGGAAGGGTCAGCCCCAGCATTTT.

This clone was observed a handful of times. The chain couples TRBV5-1 to TRBJ2-7, with D unresolved. The length of the CDR3 is 14 residues. In germline, CDR1 is SGHRS, CDR2 YFSETQ. With 5 bases removed from V and 0 bases from J, the gap between germline ends came to 12 bases. CDR3 sequence (DNA): TGCGCCAGCAGAGTGGGTCCGAGCTCCTACGAGCAGTACTTC. Residues: CASRVGPSSYEQYF.

The chain links TRBV30 to TRBJ2-3; D unresolved. CDR3 length equals 11 residues. V was cut by 5 bases and J by 2 bases, with 5 bases left in between. CDR1 and CDR2 from the germline V gene are GTSNPN and SVGIG (reference sequence). CDR3 nucleotides: TGTGCCTGGGAGAACACAGATACGCAGTATTTT. It translates to CAWENTDTQYF.

This chain connects TRBV29-1 to TRBJ1-5; TRBD1 is a possible D gene (6 bases). Germline V lookup: CDR1 SQVTM, CDR2 ANQGSEA. Trimming took 1 base from V and 7 from J, leaving 14 bases between them. The length of the CDR3 is 14 residues. The CDR3 DNA follows: TGCAGCGTTGAAGGCGGGGGGCGAGACCAGCCCCAGCATTTT. Residues: CSVEGGGRDQPQHF.

The chain employs TRBV6-4 and TRBJ2-1; D might be TRBD1 (7 bases). Germline CDR1 is MRHNA and CDR2 is SNTAGT. The CDR3 loop spans 14 amino acids. V lost 5 bases, J lost 7 bases, and 15 bases lay in between. The CDR3 sequence is CASSPGQAGNEQFF. DNA of the CDR3: TGTGCCAGCAGTCCCGGACAGGCGGGGAATGAGCAGTTCTTC.

The V gene is TRBV29-1, the J gene TRBJ1-5; 8 nucleotides align to TRBD1. V was pared by 4 bases and J by 2 bases, with 4 bases of the junction left unmatched. Germline V gene lookup returns CDR1 SQVTM and CDR2 ANQGSEA. The CDR3 contains 14 residues. The CDR3 region is CSVVLQGGNQPQHF. CDR3 bases: TGCAGCGTTGTTCTACAGGGGGGCAATCAGCCCCAGCATTTT.

The genes are TRBV9 and TRBJ1-4; TRBD1 matches 7 bases. J gave up 3 bases and V 3 bases, and 5 bases lay outside the gene matches. The CDR3 has 15 amino acids. Germline CDR1 reads SGDLS; CDR2 reads YYNGEE. The CDR3 nucleotides read TGTGCCAGCAGCGATGGGGGGACAGCTAATGAAAAACTGTTTTTT. Its translation is CASSDGGTANEKLFF.

This rearrangement joins TRBV6-5 to TRBJ2-1; D not certain. With 2 bases removed from V and 7 bases from J, the gap between germline ends came to 18 bases. Germline CDR1 reads MNHEY; CDR2 reads SVGAGI. The CDR3 runs 16 residues. CDR3 amino acids: CASSYRPAYNRNEQFF. CDR3 sequence (DNA): TGTGCCAGCAGTTACAGGCCAGCCTATAATAGGAATGAGCAGTTCTTC.

The V gene is TRBV5-1, the J gene TRBJ2-2; 9 positions match TRBD2. After removal of 2 bases from V and 5 bases from J, the junction contained 4 bases not matched to a gene. Germline assignment: CDR1 SGHRS and CDR2 YFSETQ. The CDR3 spans 15 residues. As DNA, the CDR3 is TGCGCCAGCAGCTTCAGCGGGGGGTATACCGGGGAGCTGTTTTTT. It yields the protein CASSFSGGYTGELFF.

This clone showed up just once. The chain links TRBV19 to TRBJ1-4, with TRBD1 identical over 7 bases. There are 15 residues in the CDR3. V lost 4 bases and J lost 2; bases outside the gene matches: 4. The germline gives CDR1 LNHDA, CDR2 SQIVND (reference sequence). CDR3 DNA: TGTGCCAGTAGTAGACAGGGCGCGACTAATGAAAAACTGTTTTTT. It yields the protein CASSRQGATNEKLFF.

The CDR3 region is CASSTFGTVGYNEQFF. In nucleotides, the CDR3 is TGTGCCAGTAGTACCTTCGGGACAGTAGGCTACAATGAGCAGTTCTTC. The chain is built from TRBV19 and TRBJ2-1; 7 bases fit TRBD1. Per germline, CDR1 LNHDA and CDR2 SQIVND (reference sequence). The CDR3 has 16 residues. After removal of 4 bases from V and 3 bases from J, the junction contained 9 bases not matched to a gene.

In nucleotides, the CDR3 is TGTGCCAGCAGCCCGGGGGGTACAAGACTTAGGGAGACCCAGTACTTC. Its protein product is CASSPGGTRLRETQYF. V gene TRBV7-2 combines with J gene TRBJ2-5; TRBD2 aligns across 7 bases. With 5 bases clipped from V and 5 bases from J, the junction kept 14 bases outside the gene matches. The germline V gene has CDR1 SGHTA and CDR2 FQGNSA. This CDR3 region has 16 residues.

V is TRBV24-1 and J is TRBJ2-1; the D is unclear. Trimming removed 3 bases at V and 8 bases at J, with 16 bases between. CDR1 KGHDR and CDR2 SFDVKD come from the germline V gene. CDR3 length: 15 amino acids. CDR3 nucleotide sequence: TGTGCCACCAGTGATCCCCGGACCCCGGTGGATGAGCAGTTCTTC. Translating it yields CATSDPRTPVDEQFF.

J is TRBJ2-7 and V is TRBV9; possibly TRBD1 for D (6 bases). Deletions cut 0 bases from V and 7 bases from J, with 17 bases between. Germline V gene data show CDR1 as SGDLS and CDR2 as YYNGEE. The CDR3 is 15 residues long. CDR3 nucleotide sequence: TGTGCCAGCAGCGTAGGGATCGGGACAAATCCTGAGCAGTACTTC. Its protein product is CASSVGIGTNPEQYF.

The J gene is TRBJ2-6, the V gene TRBV4-3; D tentatively reads TRBD1 or TRBD2 (5 bases each). Germline V lookup: CDR1 LGHNA, CDR2 YSLEER. V was clipped by 4 bases and J by 0 bases, with 22 bases between them. This CDR3 comprises 20 residues. CDR3 in DNA: TGCGCCAGCAGCCGAGACGTCCCGGGACGGATAAGCTCTGGGGCCAACGTCCTGACTTTC. Translating gives CASSRDVPGRISSGANVLTF.

The table lists this clone with a count of one. The V and J genes are TRBV7-3 and TRBJ2-1; D perhaps matches TRBD2 (5 bases). The CDR3 has 13 residues. The germline CDR1 and CDR2 sequences are SGHTA and FQGTGA. The germline V and J ends were trimmed by 7 bases and 7 bases, with 14 bases remaining between them. The CDR3 coding sequence is TGTGCCAGCACCCAGACTCCGGGAAATGAGCAGTTCTTC. It specifies CASTQTPGNEQFF.

The V call is TRBV19, the J call TRBJ2-5; 7 nucleotides agree with TRBD2. V was clipped by 5 bases and J by 0 bases; unmatched bases: 3. Germline CDR1 is LNHDA and CDR2 is SQIVND (reference sequence). CDR3 length equals 14 residues. In nucleotides, the CDR3 is TGTGCCAGTAGTGCACTAGCGAACCAAGAGACCCAGTACTTC. It codes for CASSALANQETQYF.

This rearrangement joins TRBV19 to TRBJ1-5; D gene uncertain. This CDR3 has 13 residues. Germline lookup yields CDR1 LNHDA and CDR2 SQIVND (reference sequence). The V gene lost 2 bases and the J gene lost 6 bases, with 8 bases spanning the gap. DNA for the CDR3: TGTGCCAGTAGTATAATCGGTAGTCAGCCCCAGCATTTT. Its protein product is CASSIIGSQPQHF.

The chain is built from TRBV5-6 and TRBJ1-1; D is unresolved. The germline V and J ends were trimmed by 6 bases and 4 bases, with 13 bases remaining between them. CDR1 and CDR2 (germline): SGHDT, YYEEEE. The CDR3 extends over 13 amino acids. The CDR3 DNA sequence: TGTGCCAGCATCCCCTCTAGTGGCACTGAAGCTTTCTTT. Translating gives CASIPSSGTEAFF. The full variable domain, completed using reference TRBV5-6 and TRBJ1-1, is DAGVTQSPTHLIKTRGQQVTLRCSPKSGHDTVSWYQQALGQGPQFIFQYYEEEERQRGNFPDRFSGHQFPNYSSELNVNALLLGDSALYLCASIPSSGTEAFFGQGTRLTVV.